This TCR beta chain was sequenced during a study of regulatory T cells in long-lasting Graves disease. Overall study results and limits: Newly diagnosed disease favored TRBV20-1 and TRBJ2-1 over persistent disease.

Time point of the sample: newly diagnosed GD, antithyroid drugs for less than 3 months. RNA from PBMCs was the source of the TCR library. For TCR beta, libraries came from iRepertoire HTBI primers and Arm-PCR of CDR3 regions. Each CDR3 protein gets one entry after TCRdb re-called the multiplex PCR reads with MiXCR. In the table there are 680,000 or so distinct CDR3 sequences, around 17% of which are singletons. This clonotype was counted many times. What it recognizes is unknown. In germline, CDR1 is SNHLY, CDR2 FYNNEI. CDR3 length: 14 amino acids. The junction had 11 bases not matched to a gene; V was cut back by 7 bases and J by 11 bases. This sample was also put to use in a study of T cells in Graves' hyperthyroidism and ophthalmopathy.

This TCR derives from a woman in her twenties or thirties with Graves disease. The sample here was peripheral blood mononuclear cells (PBMCs), taken at new diagnosis, from a patient treated with antithyroid drugs. V usage is TRBV2 and J usage is TRBJ1-6; 7 bases fit TRBD1. CDR3 in DNA: TGTGCCAGCACCCGGGACAGTCGTACTCCACCCCTCCACTTT. This sequence encodes CASTRDSRTPPLHF.